The next 25 T cell receptor delta chains were all read from a single sample in a study of γδ T cells in repeated Plasmodium falciparum infection. TCRdb reprocessed the multiplex PCR reads using CATT. In the table there are tens of thousands of delta-chain clones, roughly 2% of which are singletons. Bulk repertoires came from Vgamma9/Vdelta2+ or Vdelta2-negative gammadelta T cells flow-sorted from PBMC. Sample: gamma-delta T cells from blood. These receptors came from a pool of human donors (malaria-infected and uninfected, not separated).

This clone was detected a few times. This DNA translates differently at residue 21 from the TCRdb protein, which is that of a much larger clone; a read error is likely, and the protein shown is the DNA's own translation. The V gene is TRDV3, the J gene TRDJ1, with D possibly TRDD2 on 7 matching bases. Since TCRdb gives no J gene, matching the DNA to germline was used here to assign it. This CDR3 has 27 amino acids. Germline values: CDR1 TVYSNPD, CDR2 GDNSRS (reference sequence). V lost 5 bases and J lost 5, with 60 bases in between. CDR3 DNA: TGTGCCCAGAAGAAAGTATTGTTCCTACCTCGCACACTTTTACCGGGGGACCTCGCCAAGTGCACTGATAAACTCATCTTT. Its protein is CAQKKVLFLPRTLLPGDLAKCTDKLIF.

At least ten counts were recorded for this clone. A far larger clone is just one base off, so this is likely a read error. Other DNA sequences in this specimen translate into the identical CDR3. The gene calls are TRDV3 and TRDJ1; D may correspond to TRDD2 or TRDD3 (8 bases each). Matching the DNA to germline supplied the J gene, which TCRdb does not give. This CDR3 is 19 amino acids long. CDR1 and CDR2 (germline): TVYSNPD, GDNSRS (reference sequence). The CDR3 loop is CACYLPTGIPRACTDKLIF. The CDR3 DNA is TGCGCCTGCTATCTTCCTACGGGGATACCCCGAGCCTGCACCGATAAACTCATCTTT.

This clone has a count of ten or more. The translation of this DNA and the TCRdb protein of a much larger clone differ at residue 14, probably owing to a read error; the protein shown here is translated from the DNA. The chain recombines TRDV1 with TRDJ1; 11 nucleotides agree with TRDD3. The J gene was missing in TCRdb and was found by matching the end of the DNA to germline. In germline, CDR1 is TSWWSYY, CDR2 QGS. The CDR3 runs to 18 residues. In nucleotides, the CDR3 is TGTGCTCTTGGGAAACCGTACTGGGGGATAGCGGGCACCAATAAACTCATCTTT. This encodes CALGKPYWGIAGTNKLIF.

A note on this clone: TCRdb's protein for this DNA is that of a much larger clone and differs from the translation at residue 4, likely a read error; the protein shown is the DNA translation. This chain joins TRDV1 and TRDJ1; 7 bases fit TRDD2. Assignment of the J gene here rests on matching the DNA to germline, because TCRdb gives none. CDR1 and CDR2 (germline): TSWWSYY, QGS. V was clipped by 8 bases and J by 1 base; unmatched bases: 13. This CDR3 has 16 residues. This CDR3 reads CALRATFLPLTDKLIF. DNA for the CDR3: TGTGCTCTTAGGGCAACCTTCCTTCCTCTCACCGATAAACTCATCTTT.

There are a few counts of this clone. This is likely an artifact of a read error, given a far larger clone one base away. Other DNA sequences in this sample translate to the same CDR3. The chain uses TRDV3 and TRDJ1; D is possibly TRDD3 (6 bases). No J gene was available from TCRdb, and it was assigned here by a germline match of the DNA. This CDR3 spans 13 amino acids. The germline gives CDR1 TVYSNPD, CDR2 GDNSRS (reference sequence). The CDR3 protein is CAKRGRIGDGLIF. CDR3 nucleotide sequence: TGTGCAAAACGAGGGAGGATTGGGGATGGACTCATCTTT.

This clone appeared a few times. TCRdb's protein for this DNA is that of a much larger clone and differs from the translation at residue 4, likely a read error; the protein shown is the DNA translation. The J gene is TRDJ1, the V gene TRDV2; 13 positions agree with TRDD3. TCRdb does not report a J gene; here it was assigned by matching the DNA to germline references. The CDR3 has 21 amino acids. The junction had 23 bases not matched to a gene; V was cut back by 8 bases and J by 0 bases. Germline CDR1 reads GEAIGNYY; CDR2 reads EKD. The CDR3 loop reads CASQPKYLYYWGIRDTDKLIF. The CDR3 DNA sequence: TGTGCCTCCCAACCGAAATACCTTTACTACTGGGGGATACGGGACACCGATAAACTCATCTTT.

With regard to this clone: Translating this DNA gives a protein that differs at residue 5 from the TCRdb one, which belongs to a much larger clone; a read error is likely, and the protein shown is this translation. The chain couples TRDV1 to TRDJ1, with TRDD3 as a possible D gene (6 bases). TCRdb leaves out the J gene; it was filled in here by matching the DNA to germline. The V and J ends lost 5 bases and 10 bases respectively, with 41 bases between them. The CDR3 is 21 amino acids. Germline V gene lookup returns CDR1 TSWWSYY and CDR2 QGS. The CDR3 region is CALGWFLLGLGMPHQHIGLIF. The CDR3 DNA reads as TGTGCTCTTGGGTGGTTTCTCTTAGGGCTGGGGATGCCCCATCAGCATATCGGACTCATCTTT.

For this clone: A far larger clone differs by one base, so this is likely a read error. Other DNA sequences in the same sample also yield this CDR3. V gene TRDV1 combines with J gene TRDJ1; D possibly corresponds to TRDD2 (9 bases). TCRdb gives no J gene; it was assigned here by matching the DNA to germline. The V gene's germline CDR1 is TSWWSYY and CDR2 QGS. The CDR3 has 21 residues. The CDR3 region has the DNA TGCGCTCTTGGGGATCCTTCCTACGCCGTACTGGGGGTTATATACACCGATAAACTCATCTTT. Amino acid sequence: CALGDPSYAVLGVIYTDKLIF.

This clone was found a few times. A far bigger clonotype differs at one base, so this is likely a read error. Other DNA sequences from this sample encode an identical CDR3 as well. V and J are TRDV3 and TRDJ1; TRDD3 matches at 8 bases. The J gene was not available in TCRdb and was assigned here by matching the DNA to germline segments. Germline values: CDR1 TVYSNPD, CDR2 GDNSRS (reference sequence). The CDR3 runs 20 residues. CDR3 bases: TGCGCCTTTGGGTCTACGTACTGGGGGTGTCCCCTCATGTACACCGATAAACTCATCTTT. Translating it yields CAFGSTYWGCPLMYTDKLIF.

This clone showed up many times. A far larger clone differs by one base, so this is likely a read error. Other DNA sequences within the sample encode an identical CDR3. The V gene is TRDV2, the J gene TRDJ1, with D possibly being TRDD2 (5 bases). Germline-derived CDR1 and CDR2 are GEAIGNYY and EKD. This CDR3 is built from 23 residues. V lost 2 bases and J 0 bases, leaving 36 bases between the germline ends. In nucleotides, the CDR3 is TGTGCCTGTGACATGGTCGGATTCCTCCCAAACCTCCCTGCTGGAGCGTACACCGATAAACTCATCTTT. Its translation is CACDMVGFLPNLPAGAYTDKLIF.

This clone was recorded a few times. The protein given by TCRdb reflects a much larger clone and differs at residue 5 from this DNA's translation, likely from a read error; the protein shown is the DNA's translation. This chain uses TRDV3 with TRDJ1, with 7 bases that match TRDD3. The CDR3 totals 13 residues. Germline CDR1 TVYSNPD, CDR2 GDNSRS (reference sequence). J was trimmed by 11 bases and V by 2 bases; bases with no gene match: 14. The CDR3 coding sequence is TGTGCCTTTTGTTCCGACTGGGGATGTTGGCTCATCTTT. This encodes CAFCSDWGCWLIF.

This clone was seen repeatedly, ten times or more. A read error is likely here: a far larger clone is one base away. This chain connects TRDV2 to TRDJ1; 8 positions agree with TRDD3. The trim removed 1 base at V and 11 bases at J, leaving 14 bases unmatched. This CDR3 is built from 15 residues. Per the germline V gene, CDR1 is GEAIGNYY and CDR2 is EKD. CDR3 in amino acids: CACDTVGLGDRSLIF. The CDR3 bases are TGTGCCTGTGACACGGTAGGGCTGGGGGACCGTAGCCTCATCTTT.

This clone has ten or more counts. A far larger clone lies a single base away; this is likely a read error. Other nucleotide sequences from this sample produce the same CDR3. This chain links TRDV2 with TRDJ1; D unclear. No J gene is reported in TCRdb; it was inferred here by comparing the DNA with germline. In germline, CDR1 is GEAIGNYY, CDR2 EKD. The V end was cut by 0 bases, the J end by 5 bases, with 15 bases between. The CDR3 covers 15 residues. The CDR3 spells CACDTLIQRTDKLIF. DNA for the CDR3: TGTGCCTGTGACACCCTAATACAAAGGACTGATAAACTCATCTTT.

This clone was recorded at least ten times. A far more abundant clone sits one base away, making this likely a read error. Other DNA sequences in the same sample also yield this CDR3. The chain is built from TRDV1 and TRDJ1, with a weak D call TRDD3 (6 bases). Deletions cut 2 bases from V and 2 bases from J, with 33 bases between. The CDR3 is made up of 22 amino acids. Germline V CDR1 and CDR2: TSWWSYY, QGS. The CDR3 sequence: CALGEALDLYWAPPRGTDKLIF. In DNA, the CDR3 is TGTGCTCTTGGGGAAGCCCTGGATTTGTACTGGGCCCCACCGCGGGGTACCGATAAACTCATCTTT.

A few counts support this clone. This likely stems from a read error, as it lies one base from a far larger clone. Other DNA sequences in this specimen translate into the identical CDR3. J is TRDJ1 and V is TRDV1; 7 bases align to TRDD3. This CDR3 is built from 12 residues. Germline V gives CDR1 TSWWSYY, CDR2 QGS. The CDR3 sequence: CALVSVDTELIF. In DNA, the CDR3 is TGTGCTCTTGTATCAGTGGATACGGAACTTATCTTT.

On this clone itself: The amino acid sequence in TCRdb belongs to a much larger clone and departs from this DNA's translation at residue 3, likely a sequencing read error; the sequence shown is translated from the DNA. V and J are TRDV1 and TRDJ1, with TRDD3 matching 8 bases. TCRdb leaves out the J gene; it was filled in here by matching the DNA to germline. This CDR3 comprises 20 residues. The germline V gene encodes CDR1 TSWWSYY and CDR2 QGS. The CDR3 here is CAPGGRSVFLYRNGDLKLIF. In nucleotides, the CDR3 is TGTGCTCCTGGGGGACGCTCCGTATTCCTATACCGTAATGGCGACCTTAAACTCATCTTT.

Comment on this clone: TCRdb pairs this DNA with a much larger clone's protein that differs at residue 5, likely a read error; the protein shown was translated from the DNA. The V gene is TRDV3, the J gene TRDJ1; D unclear. The J gene, absent from TCRdb, was called here by matching the DNA to germline. The germline gives CDR1 TVYSNPD, CDR2 GDNSRS (reference sequence). The CDR3 sequence is 14 residues long. Trimming took off 3 bases at V and 2 bases at J, with 16 bases between the two ends. The CDR3 nucleotides read TGTGCCTTCCCCCCTCCCCCGAATACCGATAAACTCATCTTT. This codes for CAFPPPPNTDKLIF. Full variable domain (remainder filled in from reference TRDV3 and TRDJ1): CDKVTQSSPDQTVASGSEVVLLCTYDTVYSNPDLFWYRIRPDYSFQFVFYGDNSRSEGADFTQGRFSVKHILTQKAFHLVISPVRTEDSATYYCAFPPPPNTDKLIFGKGTRVTVEP.

This clone has more than one count but fewer than ten. The TCRdb protein comes from a much larger clone and disagrees with this DNA's translation at residue 12, likely due to a read error; the protein given here is derived from the DNA. This CDR3 reads CALGDRPSYGVLYWGPWGSVYTDKLIF. DNA for the CDR3: TGTGCTCTTGGGGACCGGCCTTCCTACGGAGTACTTTACTGGGGGCCTTGGGGGTCAGTGTACACCGATAAACTCATCTTT. This rearrangement joins TRDV1 to TRDJ1; perhaps TRDD2 as D (9 bases). Assignment of the J gene here rests on matching the DNA to germline, because TCRdb gives none. Germline CDR1 and CDR2: TSWWSYY and QGS. V was cut by 3 bases and J by 0 bases, with 47 bases left in between. The CDR3 loop spans 27 amino acids.

This clone was observed a handful of times. TCRdb shows a much larger clone's protein in place of this DNA's translation, and the two differ at residue 24, likely through a read error; the protein shown is translated from the DNA. With the J gene uncalled, the V gene is TRDV1; the DNA was not used to check the table's D call, TRDD3. Germline CDR1 reads TSWWSYY; CDR2 reads QGS. This CDR3 contains 26 residues. The DNA of the CDR3 is TGTGCTCTTGGGGCGTCCTTCCTACCCGTGCCTTATTACTGGGGGATCTCTTCCTGGGACACCCGACAGGTGTTTTTC. This sequence encodes CALGASFLPVPYYWGISSWDTRQVFF.

About this clone: TCRdb records a much larger clone's protein for this DNA, with a difference at residue 19 that likely arises from a read error; the protein given is the translation of the DNA. The chain is built from TRDV1 and TRDJ1, with 13 nucleotides matching TRDD3. Germline assignment: CDR1 TSWWSYY and CDR2 QGS. This CDR3 is 22 amino acids long. The CDR3 sequence is CALGEISYLYWGIRSPTDNLIF. CDR3 DNA: TGTGCTCTTGGGGAGATTTCCTACTTGTACTGGGGGATACGCTCACCGACCGATAACCTCATCTTT.

In this sample, this clone turned up a few times. A read error is likely here: a far larger clone is one base away. Other DNA sequences in this specimen translate into the identical CDR3. V and J are TRDV1 and TRDJ1; weak D call: TRDD3 (5 bases). The J gene comes from matching the DNA to germline here; TCRdb lacks it. The CDR3 contains 17 residues. CDR1 is TSWWSYY, CDR2 QGS, per germline. The DNA for the CDR3 is TGTGCTCTTGGGGAACTAGGGCCTATTGGGGACACTGATAAACTCATCTTT. Encoded protein: CALGELGPIGDTDKLIF.

This clone was observed a handful of times. A far larger clone is a single base away, which makes a read error likely. Other DNA sequences within the sample encode an identical CDR3. This chain connects TRDV3 to TRDJ1; 7 bases fit TRDD3. TCRdb carries no J gene annotation; the J gene was assigned here by matching the DNA with germline. Trimming took 3 bases from V and 0 from J; bases not matched to a gene: 16. Per germline, CDR1 TVYSNPD and CDR2 GDNSRS (reference sequence). The CDR3 sequence is 17 residues long. CDR3 nucleotide sequence: TGTGCCTTGGGGGGGGTACTGGGGAACACCAACACCGATAAACTCATCTTT. Translation gives CALGGVLGNTNTDKLIF.

This clone was observed a few times. TCRdb's protein for this DNA is that of a much larger clone and differs from the translation at residue 8, likely a read error; the protein shown is the DNA translation. The V call is TRDV3, the J call TRDJ1; 12 nucleotides match TRDD3. The J gene, missing from TCRdb, was assigned here through DNA to germline matching. The CDR3 length is 15 residues. The V gene end was trimmed by 5 bases and the J gene end by 0 bases; junction bases not matched to a gene: 7. The V gene's germline CDR1 is TVYSNPD and CDR2 GDNSRS (reference sequence). CDR3 nucleotides: TGTGCCCTGTACTGGGGGATACCGTACACCGATAAACTCATCTTT. Protein: CALYWGIPYTDKLIF.

Regarding this clone: The protein held in TCRdb is that of a much larger clone and does not match this DNA's translation at residue 11, likely because of a read error; the protein shown is translated from the DNA. The V gene is TRDV3, the J gene TRDJ1; TRDD3 agrees at 10 bases. TCRdb records no J gene; here it was assigned by comparing the DNA to germline. Germline V CDR1 and CDR2: TVYSNPD, GDNSRS (reference sequence). The CDR3 consists of 14 residues. The CDR3 is CASWGISYTDRLIF. For the CDR3, the DNA is TGTGCCTCCTGGGGGATAAGTTACACCGATAGACTCATCTTT. The full variable domain, in which reference TRDV3 and TRDJ1 provide the parts outside the CDR3, is CDKVTQSSPDQTVASGSEVVLLCTYDTVYSNPDLFWYRIRPDYSFQFVFYGDNSRSEGADFTQGRFSVKHILTQKAFHLVISPVRTEDSATYYCASWGISYTDRLIFGKGTRVTVEP.

The table lists this clone with many counts. This likely stems from a read error, as it lies one base from a far larger clone. Different DNA sequences within this sample yield the same CDR3. This chain connects TRDV2 to TRDJ1, with TRDD3 identical over 8 bases. TCRdb supplies no J gene; here it was assigned by aligning the nucleotide sequence to germline. With V trimmed by 7 bases and J by 1 base, 10 bases remained unmatched. Germline CDR1 reads GEAIGNYY; CDR2 reads EKD. The CDR3 loop spans 15 amino acids. The CDR3 DNA is TGTGCCTGCGACCCTCTGGGGGACACCACCGATAAACTCATCTTT. It is translated as CACDPLGDTTDKLIF.